This passage covers 29 T cell receptor beta chains from one sample sequenced in a study of cytomegalovirus exposure and HLA in healthy donors. Use of 60 Vbeta and 13 Jbeta primers characterized the PCR. This table comes from immunoSEQ multiplex PCR, and its TCRdb copy is limited to in-frame clones, with some not included. The sample has roughly 190,000 clones, roughly 90% seen once; the top ten hold around 0.98%. Sample: PBMCs. The source is a boy younger than 10 in good health and CMV-seronegative.

The CDR3 DNA reads as TGTGCCAGCAGCCCAAGTATCGGGACAGGGAGTAACGAGCAGTACTTC. Its protein is CASSPSIGTGSNEQYF. V and J are TRBV9 and TRBJ2-7, with TRBD1 matching over 9 bases. Trimming at V came to 4 bases and at J to 5 bases, leaving 13 bases not matched to a gene. The CDR3 is made up of 16 amino acids. The germline V gene has CDR1 SGDLS and CDR2 YYNGEE.

CDR3 nucleotide sequence: TGCGCCAGCAGCTCGACTAGCGGGAGGTCCTCCTACGAGCAGTACTTC. As protein: CASSSTSGRSSYEQYF. The chain employs TRBV5-1 and TRBJ2-7; TRBD2 matches 13 bases. In germline, CDR1 is SGHRS, CDR2 YFSETQ. This CDR3 has 16 residues. V was pared by 3 bases and J by 0 bases, with 3 bases of the junction left unmatched.

This chain uses TRBV7-2 with TRBJ2-1, with 7 positions matching TRBD1. V lost 2 bases and J lost 0; bases outside the gene matches: 7. This CDR3 comprises 17 residues. CDR1 is SGHTA and CDR2 is FQGNSA in the germline V gene. CDR3 residues: CASSLFRGSSSYNEQFF. As DNA, the CDR3 is TGTGCCAGCAGCTTATTCAGGGGGTCGAGCTCCTACAATGAGCAGTTCTTC. Together with reference TRBV7-2 and TRBJ2-1, the CDR3 gives the full variable domain: GAGVSQSPSNKVTEKGKDVELRCDPISGHTALYWYRQSLGQGLEFLIYFQGNSAPDKSGLPSDRFSAERTGGSVSTLTIQRTQQEDSAVYLCASSLFRGSSSYNEQFFGPGTRLTVL.

This chain connects TRBV5-1 to TRBJ2-2, with 9 bases aligning to TRBD2. The CDR3 contains 16 residues. Germline V gene data show CDR1 as SGHRS and CDR2 as YFSETQ. The V segment lost 4 bases and the J segment 6 bases; nucleotides outside the gene matches: 10. This chain's CDR3 is CASSLDSGRSAGELFF. The CDR3 DNA sequence: TGCGCCAGCAGCCTGGATAGCGGGAGATCGGCCGGGGAGCTGTTTTTT.

This chain uses TRBV5-6 with TRBJ1-5; 11 bases match TRBD1. This CDR3 has 16 residues. V was pared by 2 bases and J by 6 bases, with 7 bases of the junction left unmatched. Germline V gene data show CDR1 as SGHDT and CDR2 as YYEEEE. The CDR3 coding sequence is TGTGCCAGCAGCTTCTGGGACAGGGGGGACGGTCAGCCCCAGCATTTT. Protein product: CASSFWDRGDGQPQHF.

The chain has TRBV7-9 and TRBJ1-3; D not resolved. Deletions cut 5 bases from V and 4 bases from J, with 9 bases between. The CDR3 has 13 residues. Germline V gene data show CDR1 as SEHNR and CDR2 as FQNEAQ (reference sequence). CDR3 bases: TGTGCCAGCAGCCCGAGGGCCGGAAACACCATATATTTT. It specifies CASSPRAGNTIYF.

V gene TRBV11-3 combines with J gene TRBJ2-5; 12 bases line up with TRBD1. The trim removed 5 bases at V and 4 bases at J, leaving 8 bases unmatched. CDR1 and CDR2 (germline): SGHNT, YENEEA. The CDR3 has 16 amino acids. CDR3 in DNA: TGTGCCAGCAGCACCCGGGACAGGGGGCAAGGAGAGACCCAGTACTTC. This encodes CASSTRDRGQGETQYF.

The chain has TRBV27 and TRBJ2-7; 10 bases match TRBD1. The CDR3 runs to 17 residues. The V gene end was trimmed by 4 bases and the J gene end by 3 bases; junction bases not matched to a gene: 12. Germline V CDR1 and CDR2: MNHEY, SMNVEV (reference sequence). The CDR3 coding sequence is TGTGCCAGCAGTTCCCAACCCGCCGGGACAGGGGTCTACGAGCAGTACTTC. The encoded protein is CASSSQPAGTGVYEQYF.

This chain uses TRBV27 with TRBJ2-7; 10 bases are shared with TRBD1. Trimming cost V 7 bases and J 5 bases; bases outside gene matches: 8. This CDR3 spans 14 amino acids. Germline V gene lookup returns CDR1 MNHEY and CDR2 SMNVEV (reference sequence). The CDR3 region has the DNA TGTGCCAGCAATCCCGGGACAGGGGTCCACGAGCAGTACTTC. Translated, it gives CASNPGTGVHEQYF.

The J gene is TRBJ2-5, the V gene TRBV2; 9 bases are a match to TRBD2. There are 17 residues in the CDR3. J gave up 2 bases and V 4 bases, and 11 bases lay outside the gene matches. In germline, CDR1 is SNHLY, CDR2 FYNNEI. The CDR3 DNA reads as TGTGCCAGCAGTGCGAGCGGGGGGACGCTGAAGCAAGAGACCCAGTACTTC. Translating it yields CASSASGGTLKQETQYF.

This clone was recorded a few times. J is TRBJ2-3 and V is TRBV2, with D possibly matching TRBD2 (6 bases). Germline CDR1 and CDR2: SNHLY and FYNNEI. This CDR3 spans 16 amino acids. Between the trimmed V and J ends, which lost 11 bases and 0 bases, there was a span of 21 bases. CDR3 DNA: TGTGCCTACACCGGGGGTTCGGTCTCTAGCACAGATACGCAGTATTTT. Residues: CAYTGGSVSSTDTQYF.

This chain connects TRBV6-1 to TRBJ1-6; 8 nucleotides align to TRBD1. CDR3 length: 13 residues. Germline V gene data show CDR1 as MNHNS and CDR2 as SASEGT. V shed 5 bases, J shed 10 bases, and the junction held 4 bases outside the gene matches. The CDR3 DNA is TGTGCCAGCAGTTCAGGGGGCCGATCACCCCTCCACTTT. Amino acid sequence: CASSSGGRSPLHF.

In this sample, this clone turned up once. V gene TRBV7-2 combines with J gene TRBJ1-6, with TRBD1 identical over 8 bases. Germline CDR1 is SGHTA and CDR2 is FQGNSA. Unmatched junction bases numbered 7, after V lost 1 base and J lost 5 bases. The CDR3 runs to 17 residues. The CDR3 nucleotides read TGTGCCAGCAGCTTAGACACAGGGGGAGCGAATAATTCACCCCTCCACTTT. It specifies CASSLDTGGANNSPLHF.

This clone was found a few times. The chain recombines TRBV28 with TRBJ1-5, with 7 bases aligning to TRBD1. The J segment lost 3 bases and the V segment lost 2 bases, leaving 4 bases of the junction unmatched. This CDR3 comprises 15 residues. Per germline, CDR1 MDHEN and CDR2 SYDVKM. As DNA, the CDR3 is TGTGCCAGCAGTTTAGGGACAGCTCCCAATCAGCCCCAGCATTTT. Translated: CASSLGTAPNQPQHF.

The chain uses TRBV5-6 and TRBJ1-2, with unresolved D. Germline-derived CDR1 and CDR2 are SGHDT and YYEEEE. Trimming pared 3 bases from V and 8 bases from J, leaving 8 bases between. The CDR3 consists of 11 residues. CDR3 protein: CASSYRGGYTF. DNA for the CDR3: TGTGCCAGCAGCTACAGAGGGGGCTACACCTTC.

The table lists this clone with a few counts. A junction end diverges from the germline sequence, so it may reflect a read error. The chain links TRBV14 to TRBJ2-2; TRBD1 aligns across 7 bases. This CDR3 has 14 amino acids. Germline V gene data show CDR1 as SGHDN and CDR2 as FVKESK. In DNA form, the CDR3 reads TGTGCCAGCAGCACGACAGGGAACGCCGGGGAGCTGTTTTTT. This translates into CASSTTGNAGELFF.

This chain links TRBV11-2 with TRBJ1-5; D uncertain. This CDR3 has 15 amino acids. V lost 5 bases and J 4 bases, leaving 15 bases between the germline ends. Germline V gene data show CDR1 as SGHAT and CDR2 as FQNNGV. CDR3 sequence: CASSLAGSLNQPQHF. CDR3 sequence (DNA): TGTGCCAGCAGCCTGGCCGGGTCCTTAAATCAGCCCCAGCATTTT.

CDR3 loop: CASSGATEAFF. The CDR3 nucleotides read TGTGCCAGCTCAGGGGCAACTGAAGCTTTCTTT. This chain joins TRBV18 and TRBJ1-1; possible D gene TRBD1, 5 bases. Trimming left V 5 bases short and J 5 bases short, with 6 bases between. Germline V lookup: CDR1 KGHSH, CDR2 LQKENI. CDR3 size: 11 residues. Based on the CDR3 plus reference TRBV18 and TRBJ1-1, the full variable domain is NAGVMQNPRHLVRRRGQEARLRCSPMKGHSHVYWYRQLPEEGLKFMVYLQKENIIDESGMPKERFSAEFPKEGPSILRIQQVVRGDSAAYFCASSGATEAFFGQGTRLTVV.

This clone was seen more than once but under ten times. V is TRBV6-1 and J is TRBJ1-3; a possible D gene is TRBD1 (5 bases). The V end was cut by 10 bases, the J end by 2 bases, with 12 bases between. Germline-derived CDR1 and CDR2 are MNHNS and SASEGT. This CDR3 is 13 amino acids long. CDR3 residues: CATSDTTGNTIYF. The CDR3 region has the DNA TGTGCCACCTCGGACACGACTGGAAACACCATATATTTT.

The chain combines TRBV5-3 with TRBJ1-5; no clear D. TRBV5-3 is identified as an open reading frame with a role that is uncertain. This CDR3 contains 12 residues. The ends were cut back, 10 bases at V and 4 bases at J, with 12 bases in the middle. The CDR3 nucleotides read TGTGCCCGTGGTCCGGGGAATCAGCCCCAGCATTTT. Amino acids: CARGPGNQPQHF.

J is TRBJ2-7 and V is TRBV28; tentative D call: TRBD2 (5 bases). From germline, CDR1 is MDHEN and CDR2 SYDVKM. This CDR3 has 13 amino acids. Trimming removed 6 bases from V and 5 bases from J, with 14 bases in between. The CDR3 DNA follows: TGTGCCAGCAGCCCCCCGAGGGTGCACGAGCAGTACTTC. It yields the protein CASSPPRVHEQYF.

The DNA for the CDR3 is TGTGCCAGCAGTGGGGACAGGGGGCCTCCTTATGACTATGGCTACACCTTC. Encoded protein: CASSGDRGPPYDYGYTF. The chain recombines TRBV6-1 with TRBJ1-2, with 12 bases identical to TRBD1. The V segment lost 4 bases and the J segment 3 bases; nucleotides outside the gene matches: 9. This CDR3 spans 17 amino acids. The germline V gene encodes CDR1 MNHNS and CDR2 SASEGT.

To note about this clone: The junction shows a germline mismatch at one end, possibly a read error. The rearrangement uses TRBV7-9 and TRBJ1-1; D is possibly TRBD1 (5 bases). CDR1 and CDR2 from the germline V gene are SEHNR and FQNEAQ (reference sequence). The CDR3 consists of 14 residues. Written as DNA, the CDR3 is TGTTCCAGCAGCTTAGGTCGGGGGTCCACTGAAGCTTTCTTT. Amino acids: CSSSLGRGSTEAFF. Using reference TRBV7-9 and TRBJ1-1 for the parts outside the CDR3, the full variable domain is DTGVSQNPRHKITKRGQNVTFRCDPISEHNRLYWYRQTLGQGPEFLTYFQNEAQLEKSRLLSDRFSAERPKGSFSTLEIQRTEQGDSAMYLCSSSLGRGSTEAFFGQGTRLTVV.

This chain uses TRBV5-4 with TRBJ2-1; 9 bases are shared with TRBD2. Germline V CDR1 and CDR2: SGHNT, YYREEE (reference sequence). V shed 0 bases, J shed 8 bases, and the junction held 12 bases outside the gene matches. The length of the CDR3 is 17 residues. The CDR3 DNA follows: TGTGCCAGCAGCTTGGACGTAGCGGGAGTGGGTAATGATGAGCAGTTCTTC. This encodes CASSLDVAGVGNDEQFF.

A note on this clone: Other DNA sequences from this sample encode an identical CDR3 as well. The chain recombines TRBV7-3 with TRBJ1-1; D is unresolved. Germline V gene data show CDR1 as SGHTA and CDR2 as FQGTGA. V lost 5 bases and J lost 6, with 13 bases in between. This CDR3 has 13 amino acids. For the CDR3, the DNA is TGTGCCAGCAGCCTAAAGCCGGGTGCTGAAGCTTTCTTT. Encoded protein: CASSLKPGAEAFF.

A note on this clone: One end of the junction fails to match germline, which may point to a read error. The chain couples TRBV4-2 to TRBJ2-1; 9 positions agree with TRBD2. Per germline, CDR1 LGHNA and CDR2 YNFKEQ. CDR3 size: 14 residues. CDR3 DNA sequence: TGTGCCGGCAGCCCTAGCGGGGAGATTAATGAGCAGTTCTTC. Translating gives CAGSPSGEINEQFF.

This clone was seen only a few times. The chain links TRBV5-1 to TRBJ1-1, with D maybe TRBD1 (6 bases). The V end was cut by 4 bases, the J end by 8 bases, with 9 bases between. Germline values: CDR1 SGHRS, CDR2 YFSETQ. The CDR3 runs 11 residues. The CDR3 reads CASSNRVEAFF. In DNA form, the CDR3 reads TGCGCCAGCAGCAACAGGGTGGAAGCTTTCTTT.

The chain carries TRBV7-3 and TRBJ2-1; possible D gene TRBD2, 7 bases. Trimming left V 5 bases short and J 1 base short, with 18 bases between. The CDR3 runs 17 residues. CDR1 and CDR2 from the germline V gene are SGHTA and FQGTGA. In nucleotides, the CDR3 is TGTGCCAGCAGCCCCGGAGGGGGGGCCGGGTCCTACAATGAGCAGTTCTTC. Translating gives CASSPGGGAGSYNEQFF.

This clone has just a few counts. This chain uses TRBV7-3 with TRBJ2-3; the D gene is possibly TRBD2 (6 bases). Germline V CDR1 and CDR2: SGHTA, FQGTGA. This CDR3 is built from 15 residues. Trimming removed 5 bases from V and 1 base from J, with 13 bases in between. CDR3 in amino acids: CASSLGRRGTDTQYF. CDR3 nucleotides: TGTGCCAGCAGCCTTGGACGGAGGGGCACAGATACGCAGTATTTT.